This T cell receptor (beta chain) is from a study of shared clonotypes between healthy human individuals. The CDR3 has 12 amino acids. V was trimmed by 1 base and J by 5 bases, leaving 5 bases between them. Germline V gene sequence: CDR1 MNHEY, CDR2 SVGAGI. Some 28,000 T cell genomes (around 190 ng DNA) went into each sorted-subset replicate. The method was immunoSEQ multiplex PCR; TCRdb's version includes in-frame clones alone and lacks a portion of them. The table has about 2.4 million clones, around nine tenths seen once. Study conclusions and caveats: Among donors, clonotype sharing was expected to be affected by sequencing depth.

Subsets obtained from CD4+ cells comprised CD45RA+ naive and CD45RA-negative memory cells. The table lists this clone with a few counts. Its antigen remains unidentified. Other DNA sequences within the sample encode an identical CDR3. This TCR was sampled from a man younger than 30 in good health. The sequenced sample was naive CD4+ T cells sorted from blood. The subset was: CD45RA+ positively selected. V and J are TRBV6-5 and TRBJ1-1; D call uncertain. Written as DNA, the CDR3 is TGTGCCAGCAGTTACTTAGGGACTGAAGCTTTCTTT. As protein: CASSYLGTEAFF.